The subject of this entry is one TCR beta chain. Its antigen is as yet unknown. Researchers reported that TCR beta cDNA libraries carried unique molecular identifiers. TCRdb re-called the PCR reads through MiXCR, storing one row per CDR3 protein. The sample has fewer than 550,000 distinct CDR3 sequences, approximately 34% seen once. The germline V gene encodes CDR1 DFQATT and CDR2 SNEGSKA (reference sequence). This CDR3 has 16 amino acids. These data originate in a study of post-analysis software for immune sequencing data. Turning to the study itself: Disease trajectories encompassed relapsing-remitting, secondary progressive and progressive-relapsing multiple sclerosis. Study findings and constraints: Included in a set of 5 or 6 TRBV segments more frequent in patients than controls were TRBV5-6, TRBV5-1 and TRBV20-1. Compared against controls, patients with multiple sclerosis displayed significantly lower normalized Chao1 diversity.

The V call is TRBV20-1, the J call TRBJ2-4; TRBD2 is a possible D gene (6 bases). TRBJ2-5 matches the DNA end more closely, so the J call is doubtful. Sequencing used blood. This receptor was identified in a girl aged 2-17 years with multiple sclerosis. CDR3 DNA sequence: TGCAGTGCTAGAGGGTATCAAGGGAGGTTGCAAGAGACCCAGTACTTC. Translating it yields CSARGYQGRLQETQYF.